Detailed here is one T cell receptor beta chain. Its antigen is unknown. Every donor was a healthy person donating bone marrow. The V end was cut by 1 base, the J end by 7 bases, with 11 bases between. Germline assignment: CDR1 MGHRA and CDR2 YSYEKL. The CDR3 has 13 amino acids. The PCR was carried out with 60 Vbeta primers and 13 Jbeta primers. Clones were read by immunoSEQ multiplex PCR, and TCRdb kept only the in-frame ones, dropping some. The sample includes 63,000 or so clones, 73% of them seen just once. This sample was included in a study of cytomegalovirus exposure and HLA in healthy donors. General study results and limits: The productive fraction for most TCR beta V segments was about 87% or about 30% in an earlier analysis.

The source material was PBMCs. The receptor was isolated from a man aged 45 to 65 in good health and CMV-seronegative. This chain connects TRBV4-1 to TRBJ2-7, with D maybe TRBD1 (5 bases). CDR3 DNA sequence: TGCGCCAGCAGCCAAGTAGGGGCGTGGGAGCAGTACTTC. This translates into CASSQVGAWEQYF.